This T cell receptor beta chain was retrieved from a study of cytomegalovirus exposure and HLA in healthy donors. Comments on this clone: The antigen is undetermined.

This CDR3 comprises 16 residues. Germline-derived CDR1 and CDR2 are SGHTA and FQGTGA. V lost 1 base, J lost 8 bases, and 8 bases stayed unmatched. Study-wide findings and caveats: Cytomegalovirus association was assigned to some 160 TCR beta chains. Among immune exposure information, only CMV serostatus was available.

PCR amplification relied on 60 Vbeta primers (plus 13 Jbeta primers). Only in-frame clones appear in the TCRdb table, and some are missing; sequencing was by immunoSEQ multiplex PCR. The sample shows about 150,000 clones, 80% of them seen only once. The sequence was obtained from a woman between 35 and 50 years old in good health and CMV-seronegative. The sequencing input was PBMCs. The V gene is TRBV7-3, the J gene TRBJ2-2, with 9 bases identical to TRBD2. The CDR3 sequence: CASSLNPSGMQGELFF. DNA of the CDR3: TGTGCCAGCAGCTTAAACCCTAGCGGGATGCAAGGGGAGCTGTTTTTT.